This entry describes one TCR beta chain. Its antigen is unknown. The sample comes from a study of human T cells and chemical hapten exposure. From the RACE reads, TCRdb called clonotypes with MiXCR, one entry per CDR3 protein. The sample includes under 130,000 distinct CDR3 sequences, around 35% seen only once; the top ten take about 2.7%. The time point denotes: patch test 3, about 24 weeks after DPC sensitization. Treatment given: therapeutic diphenylcyclopropenone sensitization with weekly scalp DPC. Overall study findings and caveats: TCRs whose frequency exceeded 1 in 1000 remained the same following DPC sensitization.

The source is a middle-aged man with alopecia areata. Some clones in this sample may be carry-over from other donors' samples. The source material was whole blood, sampled in connection with sensitization to the hapten diphenylcyclopropenone (DPC).

CDR3 loop: CASSLVAGGDTQYF. CDR3 coding DNA: TGTGCCAGCAGCTTAGTCGCGGGAGGAGACACGCAGTATTTT. The chain combines TRBV7-2 with TRBJ2-3; 8 bases match TRBD2. CDR1 SGHTA and CDR2 FQGNSA come from the germline V gene. The junction had 6 bases not matched to a gene; V was cut back by 1 base and J by 9 bases. The CDR3 consists of 14 residues.